The 14 T cell receptor beta chains presented below share a single source sample, sequenced in a study of shared clonotypes between healthy human individuals. This table comes from immunoSEQ multiplex PCR, and its TCRdb copy is limited to in-frame clones, with some not included. The sample yields 2 million to 2.5 million clones, just over 90% seen once. The sample consisted of naive CD4+ T cells from PBMCs. Subset given: CD45RA+ positively selected. The source is a man aged 18 to 30 in good health. Some clones in this sample may be carry-over from other donors' samples.

The V gene is TRBV10-3, the J gene TRBJ2-5, with 9 positions matching TRBD2. J was trimmed by 7 bases and V by 4 bases; bases with no gene match: 19. Germline V gene lookup returns CDR1 ENHRY and CDR2 SYGVKD. CDR3 length: 18 amino acids. This chain's CDR3 is CAISAGGRGLAGRSTQYF. The CDR3 DNA reads TGTGCCATCAGTGCGGGGGGAAGGGGGCTAGCGGGAAGATCGACCCAGTACTTC.

This clone was seen only once. The chain joins TRBV29-1 to TRBJ1-4; 9 bases are shared with TRBD1. The ends lost 0 bases at V and 6 bases at J; junction bases unmatched: 2. In germline, CDR1 is SQVTM, CDR2 ANQGSEA. This CDR3 has 14 residues. The CDR3, as DNA: TGCAGCGTTGAAGAAAGGGACAGGGATGAAAAACTGTTTTTT. Translated: CSVEERDRDEKLFF.

The V call is TRBV2, the J call TRBJ2-6; 8 bases line up with TRBD1. Germline CDR1 is SNHLY and CDR2 is FYNNEI. The CDR3 has 18 residues. J lost 0 bases, V lost 5 bases, and 9 bases had no gene match. In nucleotides, the CDR3 is TGTGCCAGCAGTAGGGGGACAGGCATGATCTCTGGGGCCAACGTCCTGACTTTC. The encoded protein is CASSRGTGMISGANVLTF.

For the CDR3, the DNA is TGTGCCAGTAATCCGGGCGACATCCGGAGCTCCTACGAGCAGTACTTC. Translated, it gives CASNPGDIRSSYEQYF. The V gene is TRBV19, the J gene TRBJ2-7; D is ambiguous. Germline loops: CDR1 LNHDA, CDR2 SQIVND (reference sequence). With 7 bases removed from V and 0 bases from J, the gap between germline ends came to 19 bases. The CDR3 contains 16 residues.

The V call is TRBV6-1, the J call TRBJ2-2; the D gene is possibly TRBD2 (6 bases). Germline V lookup: CDR1 MNHNS, CDR2 SASEGT. The CDR3 extends over 14 amino acids. Trimming removed 7 bases from V and 4 bases from J, with 13 bases in between. CDR3 coding DNA: TGTGCCAGCATCGGGGGACGAAGCACCGGGGAGCTGTTTTTT. It translates to CASIGGRSTGELFF.

V usage is TRBV5-1 and J usage is TRBJ2-6, with 8 nucleotides matching TRBD2. The CDR3 runs 17 residues. Germline V lookup: CDR1 SGHRS, CDR2 YFSETQ. V lost 2 bases, J lost 1 base, and 5 bases stayed unmatched. CDR3 protein: CASSLTSGESGANVLTF. The CDR3 DNA sequence: TGCGCCAGCAGCTTAACTAGCGGAGAGTCTGGGGCCAACGTCCTGACTTTC.

A remark on this clone: Other DNA sequences in this sample translate to the same CDR3. The chain joins TRBV27 to TRBJ2-7; D is possibly TRBD1 (6 bases). Germline V gene sequence: CDR1 MNHEY, CDR2 SMNVEV (reference sequence). The CDR3 length is 14 residues. V lost 2 bases and J lost 2, with 10 bases in between. The CDR3 DNA is TGTGCCAGCAGTTTAGGGCAGGGGCCCTACGAGCAGTACTTC. It encodes CASSLGQGPYEQYF.

CDR3 amino acids: CASSLAGGQGYEQYF. The CDR3 DNA sequence: TGCGCCAGCAGCTTGGCCGGGGGACAGGGTTACGAGCAGTACTTC. The chain links TRBV5-1 to TRBJ2-7, with 9 bases identical to TRBD1. Germline assignment: CDR1 SGHRS and CDR2 YFSETQ. V trimming: 0 bases; J trimming: 4 bases; junction bases outside the gene matches: 5. The length of the CDR3 is 15 residues.

V is TRBV29-1 and J is TRBJ2-3, with TRBD2 matching 11 bases. Losses at the gene ends were 2 bases for V and 3 bases for J; bases not matched to a gene: 7. Germline V CDR1 and CDR2: SQVTM, ANQGSEA. The CDR3 extends over 16 amino acids. The CDR3 loop reads CSVETRLAGNTDTQYF. CDR3 DNA: TGCAGCGTTGAAACCAGACTAGCGGGAAATACAGATACGCAGTATTTT.

The chain uses TRBV19 and TRBJ1-2; D is perhaps TRBD1 (6 bases). CDR1 and CDR2 from the germline V gene are LNHDA and SQIVND (reference sequence). V was pared by 8 bases and J by 3 bases, with 16 bases between. This CDR3 is 14 amino acids long. CDR3 coding DNA: TGTGCCAGTCGGGGGCCGGGGGTTCACTATGGCTACACCTTC. Translation: CASRGPGVHYGYTF.

The V and J genes are TRBV19 and TRBJ2-2; D ambiguous. The CDR3 runs to 16 residues. Germline CDR1 is LNHDA and CDR2 is SQIVND (reference sequence). V dropped 7 bases and J dropped 2 bases, with 17 bases sitting between them. The CDR3 DNA reads as TGTGCCAGTACCCGCGACTCACTGCGAAACACCGGGGAGCTGTTTTTT. Translated, it gives CASTRDSLRNTGELFF.

This clone was picked up a small number of times. The CDR3 DNA is TGCGCCAGCAGCCTCGGGCCCCCCCCGGGAACAGATACGCAGTATTTT. Its translation is CASSLGPPPGTDTQYF. The chain links TRBV5-1 to TRBJ2-3; tentatively, D is TRBD2 (5 bases). The CDR3 length is 16 residues. V shed 4 bases and J shed 3 bases, with 18 bases lying between them. Germline V gene sequence: CDR1 SGHRS, CDR2 YFSETQ. The full variable domain, in which reference TRBV5-1 and TRBJ2-3 provide the parts outside the CDR3, is KAGVTQTPRYLIKTRGQQVTLSCSPISGHRSVSWYQQTPGQGLQFLFEYFSETQRNKGNFPGRFSGRQFSNSRSEMNVSTLELGDSALYLCASSLGPPPGTDTQYFGPGTRLTVL.

The gene calls are TRBV7-8 and TRBJ2-5, with D possibly called TRBD1 or TRBD2 (5 bases each). This CDR3 spans 17 amino acids. The V end lost 2 bases, the J end lost 4 bases, and 20 bases lay between the germline ends. Germline assignment: CDR1 SGHVS and CDR2 FQNEAQ. The CDR3 coding sequence is TGTGCCAGCAGCTTACTCCGTGTTGGGGGATGGGGAGAGACCCAGTACTTC. Encoded protein: CASSLLRVGGWGETQYF.

This chain links TRBV7-3 with TRBJ1-2, with 7 bases fitting TRBD1. The CDR3 covers 16 residues. In germline, CDR1 is SGHTA, CDR2 FQGTGA. V shed 7 bases and J 2 bases; nucleotides not matched to a gene: 13. Written as DNA, the CDR3 is TGTGCCAGCACCCCCCACAGCCCCAGGGGGAACTATGGCTACACCTTC. The encoded protein is CASTPHSPRGNYGYTF. The variable domain in full, with the rest retrieved from reference TRBV7-3 and TRBJ1-2, is GAGVSQTPSNKVTEKGKYVELRCDPISGHTALYWYRQSLGQGPEFLIYFQGTGAADDSGLPNDRFFAVRPEGSVSTLKIQRTERGDSAVYLCASTPHSPRGNYGYTFGSGTRLTVV.